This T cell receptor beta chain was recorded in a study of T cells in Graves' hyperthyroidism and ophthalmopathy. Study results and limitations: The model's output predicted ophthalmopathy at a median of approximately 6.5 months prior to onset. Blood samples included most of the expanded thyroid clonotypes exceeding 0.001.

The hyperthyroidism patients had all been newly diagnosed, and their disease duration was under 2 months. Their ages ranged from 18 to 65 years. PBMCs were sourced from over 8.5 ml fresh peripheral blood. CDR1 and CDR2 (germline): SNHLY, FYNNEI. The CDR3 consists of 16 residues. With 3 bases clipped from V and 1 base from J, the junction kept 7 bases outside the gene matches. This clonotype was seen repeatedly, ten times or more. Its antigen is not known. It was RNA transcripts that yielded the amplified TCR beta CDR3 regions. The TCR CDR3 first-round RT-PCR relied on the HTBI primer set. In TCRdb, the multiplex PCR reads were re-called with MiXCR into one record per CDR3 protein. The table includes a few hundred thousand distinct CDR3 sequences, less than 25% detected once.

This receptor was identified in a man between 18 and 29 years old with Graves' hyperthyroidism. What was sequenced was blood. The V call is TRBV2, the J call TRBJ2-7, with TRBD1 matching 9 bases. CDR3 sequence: CASSDPGTGPSYEQYF. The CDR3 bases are TGTGCCAGCAGTGACCCCGGGACAGGGCCTTCCTACGAGCAGTACTTC.